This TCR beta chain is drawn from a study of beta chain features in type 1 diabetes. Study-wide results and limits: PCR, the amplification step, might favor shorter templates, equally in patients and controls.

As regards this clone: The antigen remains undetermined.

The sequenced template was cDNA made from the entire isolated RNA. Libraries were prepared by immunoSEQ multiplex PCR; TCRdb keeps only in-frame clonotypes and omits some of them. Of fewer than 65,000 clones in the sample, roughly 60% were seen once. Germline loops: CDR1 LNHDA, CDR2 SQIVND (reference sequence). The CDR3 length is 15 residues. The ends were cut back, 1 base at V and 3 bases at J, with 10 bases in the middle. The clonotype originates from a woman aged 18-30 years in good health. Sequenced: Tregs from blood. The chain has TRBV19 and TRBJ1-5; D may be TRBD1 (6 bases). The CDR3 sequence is CASSIGGQFNQPQHF. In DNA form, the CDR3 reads TGTGCCAGTAGTATAGGGGGACAATTCAATCAGCCCCAGCATTTT.